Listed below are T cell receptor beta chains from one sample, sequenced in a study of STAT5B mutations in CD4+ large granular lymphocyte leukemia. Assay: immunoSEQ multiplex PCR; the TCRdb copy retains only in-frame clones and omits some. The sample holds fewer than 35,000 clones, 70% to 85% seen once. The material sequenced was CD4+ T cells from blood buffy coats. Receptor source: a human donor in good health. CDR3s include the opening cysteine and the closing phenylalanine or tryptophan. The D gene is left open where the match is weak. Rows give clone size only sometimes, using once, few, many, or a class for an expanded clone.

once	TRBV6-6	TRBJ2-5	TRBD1	TGTGCCAGCAGTTATGGGGACAGGGGTCAAGAGACCCAGTACTTC	CASSYGDRGQETQYF
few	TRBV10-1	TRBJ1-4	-	TGCGCCAGCAGTGAGAACGGAAAACTGTTTTTT	CASSENGKLFF
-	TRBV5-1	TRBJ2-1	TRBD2	TGCGCCAGCAGCTTGGCAGCAAGCGGGGTCTACAATGAGCAGTTCTTC	CASSLAASGVYNEQFF
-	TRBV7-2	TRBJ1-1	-	TGTGCCAGCAGCTTAGGAGACGCAGGCCTGGGAGCTTTCTTT	CASSLGDAGLGAFF
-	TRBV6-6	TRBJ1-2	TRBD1	TGTGCCAGCAGCTTCGCCGGGACAGGGACTAACTATGGCTACACCTTC	CASSFAGTGTNYGYTF
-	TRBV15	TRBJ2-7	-	TGTGCCACCAGCAGCTCCCACGGGGGCGAGCAGTACTTC	CATSSSHGGEQYF
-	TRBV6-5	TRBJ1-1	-	TGTGCCAGCAGTCACCAGAGGGGGAACACTGAAGCTTTCTTT	CASSHQRGNTEAFF
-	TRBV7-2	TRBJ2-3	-	TGTGCCAGCAGCCCAGCTAGAGTGAACACAGATACGCAGTATTTT	CASSPARVNTDTQYF
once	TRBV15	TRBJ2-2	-	TGTGCCACCAGCAGAGATAGGACCGGGGAGCTGTTTTTT	CATSRDRTGELFF
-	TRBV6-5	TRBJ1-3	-	TGTGCCAGCAGTTCGCCCTCTGGAAACACCATATATTTT	CASSSPSGNTIYF
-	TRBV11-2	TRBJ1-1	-	TGTGCCAGCAGCCACGGGAGTCAAGGGAACACTGAAGCTTTCTTT	CASSHGSQGNTEAFF
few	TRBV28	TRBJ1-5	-	TGTGCCAGCAGTTTAAGTAGCAATCAGCCCCAGCATTTT	CASSLSSNQPQHF
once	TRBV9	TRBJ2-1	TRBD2	TGTGCCAGCAGCGTCCTGACTAGCGGCGATGAGCAGTTCTTC	CASSVLTSGDEQFF
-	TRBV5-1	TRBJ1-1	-	TGCGCCAGCAGCTTCACAGGGCCAATGAACACTGAAGCTTTCTTT	CASSFTGPMNTEAFF
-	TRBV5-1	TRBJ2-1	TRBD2	TGCGCCAGCAGCGGGGACGGGGGACTAGCGGGGGGGTACAATGAGCAGTTCTTC	CASSGDGGLAGGYNEQFF
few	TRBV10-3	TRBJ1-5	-	TGTGCCATCAGTGAGTCGGGCCAGCCCCAGCATTTT	CAISESGQPQHF
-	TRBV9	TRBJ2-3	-	TGTGCCAGCAGCCCCTCGGTACTACCTCAAGGTACGCAGTATTTT	CASSPSVLPQGTQYF
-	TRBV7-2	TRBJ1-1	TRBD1	TGTGCCAGCAGCCCAGCAGGGGGAGGGAACACTGAAGCTTTCTTT	CASSPAGGGNTEAFF
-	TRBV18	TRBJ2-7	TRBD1	TGTGCCAGCTCACCAAGGGGGACAGGGGCGACCTACGAGCAGTACTTC	CASSPRGTGATYEQYF
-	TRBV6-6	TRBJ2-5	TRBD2	TGTGCCAGCAGCCGAGGACTAGCGGGGGGTGAAGAGACCCAGTACTTC	CASSRGLAGGEETQYF
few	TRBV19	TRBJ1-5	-	TGTGCCAGTAGTAGCGGGGGGGGTTGGGGCAATCAGCCCCAGCATTTT	CASSSGGGWGNQPQHF
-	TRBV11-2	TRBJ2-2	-	TGTGCCAGCACGAGTCTCCAGGGCAAGGGACCCGGGGAGCTGTTTTTT	CASTSLQGKGPGELFF
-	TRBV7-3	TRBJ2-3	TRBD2	TGTGCCAGCAGCTTACAACTAGCGGGGGGGCTTAACCCAGATACGCAGTATTTT	CASSLQLAGGLNPDTQYF
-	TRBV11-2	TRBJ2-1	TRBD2	TGTGCCAGCAGCTTCCGGTTAGCGGGGGGTGATCGGAATGAGCAGTTCTTC	CASSFRLAGGDRNEQFF
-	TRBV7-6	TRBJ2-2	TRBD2	TGTGCCAGCAGCCAGGTGGGAGGGCCTAGGATCGGGGAGCTGTTTTTT	CASSQVGGPRIGELFF
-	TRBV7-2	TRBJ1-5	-	TGTGCCAGCAGCTTAAGAAGGGGTCCCCGCGGTCAGCCCCAGCATTTT	CASSLRRGPRGQPQHF
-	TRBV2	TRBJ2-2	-	TGTGCCAGCAGAGTTGGACCAGCCGACACCGGGGAGCTGTTTTTT	CASRVGPADTGELFF
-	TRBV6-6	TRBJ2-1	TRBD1	TGTGCCAGCACCCTACAGGGGGCAGACAATGAGCAGTTCTTC	CASTLQGADNEQFF
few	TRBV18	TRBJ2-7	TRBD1	TGTGCCAGCTCACGTGTACCGACAGGGGGCTACGAGCAGTACTTC	CASSRVPTGGYEQYF
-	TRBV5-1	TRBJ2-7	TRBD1	TGCGCCAGCCGGTCCGGGACAGGGACCTACGAGCAGTACTTC	CASRSGTGTYEQYF
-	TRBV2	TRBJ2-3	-	TGTGCCAGCAGTGGCGGCCCGGGGGATACGCAGTATTTT	CASSGGPGDTQYF
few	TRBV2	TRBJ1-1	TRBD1	TGTGCCAGCGGGCCGACAGGGATTGGTGAAGCTTTCTTT	CASGPTGIGEAFF
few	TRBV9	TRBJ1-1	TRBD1	TGTGCCAGCAGCGCAGAGACAGGGTATGACACTGAAGCTTTCTTT	CASSAETGYDTEAFF
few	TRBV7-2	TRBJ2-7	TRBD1	TGTGCCAGCAGCCTAGGACAGGGGGCCCACCTTCCCTACGAGCAGTACTTC	CASSLGQGAHLPYEQYF
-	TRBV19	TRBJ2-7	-	TGTGCCAGTAGTATAGGACAGGCAAGCATCCTACAATACTTC	CASSIGQASILQYF
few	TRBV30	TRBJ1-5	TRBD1	TGTGCCTGGTCAGCCGGGACAGGAAATCAGCCCCAGCATTTT	CAWSAGTGNQPQHF
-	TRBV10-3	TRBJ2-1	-	TGTGCCATCAGCGCCCAGGGGACCCCCTACAATGAGCAGTTCTTC	CAISAQGTPYNEQFF
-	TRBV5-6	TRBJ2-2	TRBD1	TGTGCCAGCAGCGTAGGACAGGGGGCCCCAACCGGGGAGCTGTTTTTT	CASSVGQGAPTGELFF
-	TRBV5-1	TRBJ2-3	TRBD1	TGCGCCAGCAGCTTCAGACAGGGGACAGATACGCAGTATTTT	CASSFRQGTDTQYF
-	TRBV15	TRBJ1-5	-	TGTGCCACCAGCAGAGATAGCAGTGGGGGTCAGCCCCAGCATTTT	CATSRDSSGGQPQHF
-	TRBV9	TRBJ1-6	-	TGTGCCAGCAGCGTAGGGTATAATTCACCCCTCCACTTT	CASSVGYNSPLHF
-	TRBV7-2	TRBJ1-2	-	TGTGCCAGCAGCCCTACGATGTATGGGGGCTACACCTTC	CASSPTMYGGYTF
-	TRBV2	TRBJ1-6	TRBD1	TGTGCCAGCAGGACAGGGGAGGGGAATTCACCCCTCCACTTT	CASRTGEGNSPLHF
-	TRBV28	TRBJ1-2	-	TGTGCCAGCAGTGACCGGGGGGCAGTAGGCTACACCTTC	CASSDRGAVGYTF
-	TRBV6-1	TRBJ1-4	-	TGTGCCAGCAGTGAATGGTGGGGAGGGGAAAAACTGTTTTTT	CASSEWWGGEKLFF
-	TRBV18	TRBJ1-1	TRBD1	TGTGCCAGCTCACCCACACAGGGGGAGAACACTGAAGCTTTCTTT	CASSPTQGENTEAFF
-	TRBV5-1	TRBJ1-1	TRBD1	TGCGCCAGCAGCTTGGACAGGGGAACTGAAGCTTTCTTT	CASSLDRGTEAFF
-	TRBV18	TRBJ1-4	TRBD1	TGTGCCAGCTCACCGTCCGGGACAGGGGGTGAAAAACTGTTTTTT	CASSPSGTGGEKLFF
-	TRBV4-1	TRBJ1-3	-	TGCGCCAGCAGCCCGCAGGGGTTGAACACCATATATTTT	CASSPQGLNTIYF
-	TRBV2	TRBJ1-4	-	TGTGCCAGCAGCCGGGACGGTGTCGCAACTAATGAAAAACTGTTTTTT	CASSRDGVATNEKLFF
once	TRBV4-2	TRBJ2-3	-	TGTGCCAGCAGCCAAGATCCTAGCTCTAGCACAGATACGCAGTATTTT	CASSQDPSSSTDTQYF
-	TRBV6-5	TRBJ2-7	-	TGTGCCAGCAGTTACAGGGGCCACGAGCAGTACTTC	CASSYRGHEQYF
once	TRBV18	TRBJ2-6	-	TGTGCCAGCTCACCGATACTCGTGAGCTCTGGGGCCAACGTCCTGACTTTC	CASSPILVSSGANVLTF
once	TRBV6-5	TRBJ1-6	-	TGTGCCAGCAGTTCGGGGGTTTCACCCCTCCACTTT	CASSSGVSPLHF
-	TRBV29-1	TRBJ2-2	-	TGCAGCGTTGAAGACAGGGAAAAAGGCGGGGAGCTGTTTTTT	CSVEDREKGGELFF
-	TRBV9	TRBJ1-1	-	TGTGCCAGCAGCGGGGACATGAACACTGAAGCTTTCTTT	CASSGDMNTEAFF
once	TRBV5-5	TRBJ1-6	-	TGTGCCAGCAGCTTGGGGGGGGCAGCCTATAATTCACCCCTCCACTTT	CASSLGGAAYNSPLHF